These T cell receptor beta chains were read from a single sample in a study of human thymus T cells. Only in-frame clones appear in the TCRdb table, and some are missing; sequencing was by immunoSEQ multiplex PCR. Here the sample spans some 46,000 clones, 85% to 95% being singletons. The sequenced material came from blood. Every receptor here comes from a girl in the first two years of life with a congenital heart defect but otherwise immunologically healthy. Each CDR3 is given with its conserved first and last residue. A D gene is named only where the DNA matches it firmly. Only some rows state a clone size, as once, few, many or a class for expanded clones.

V gene: TRBV7-2; D gene: .; J gene: TRBJ2-1; clone size: .; CDR3 DNA: TGTGCCAGCAGCTTAGAGGCGGGAAATCATGAGCAGTTCTTC; CDR3 protein: CASSLEAGNHEQFF
V gene: TRBV9; D gene: .; J gene: TRBJ1-2; clone size: .; CDR3 DNA: TGTGCCAGCAGCGTAGAGGCCTCCCTTGGGGGTGGCTACACCTTC; CDR3 protein: CASSVEASLGGGYTF
V gene: TRBV10-2; D gene: .; J gene: TRBJ2-4; clone size: .; CDR3 DNA: TGCGCCAGCAGTGAGTCCCCCTTGGGTACGGAGGAGAACATTCAGTACTTC; CDR3 protein: CASSESPLGTEENIQYF
V gene: TRBV18; D gene: .; J gene: TRBJ2-7; clone size: .; CDR3 DNA: TGTGCCAGCTCACCTGGGACCTACGAGCAGTACTTC; CDR3 protein: CASSPGTYEQYF
V gene: TRBV29-1; D gene: TRBD1; J gene: TRBJ1-5; clone size: .; CDR3 DNA: TGCAGCGTTGATGCTCAGGGGGGCAATCAGCCCCAGCATTTT; CDR3 protein: CSVDAQGGNQPQHF
V gene: TRBV19; D gene: TRBD2; J gene: TRBJ2-7; clone size: .; CDR3 DNA: TGTGCCAGCTCCCCTCTAGCGGGAGGGTACGAGCAGTACTTC; CDR3 protein: CASSPLAGGYEQYF
V gene: TRBV27; D gene: .; J gene: TRBJ2-1; clone size: .; CDR3 DNA: TGTGCCAGCAGTTTATCCTTCGGGCATGAGCAGTTCTTC; CDR3 protein: CASSLSFGHEQFF
V gene: TRBV6-6; D gene: .; J gene: TRBJ1-2; clone size: .; CDR3 DNA: TGTGCCAGCAGTTACAGTTCGCCGAGCTATGGCTACACCTTC; CDR3 protein: CASSYSSPSYGYTF
V gene: TRBV4-3; D gene: TRBD2; J gene: TRBJ2-7; clone size: once; CDR3 DNA: TGCGCCAGCAGCCAAGTAGCGGGAGGTCAATACGAGCAGTACTTC; CDR3 protein: CASSQVAGGQYEQYF
V gene: TRBV7-8; D gene: .; J gene: TRBJ2-7; clone size: .; CDR3 DNA: TGTGCCAGCAGCCAGACTCAGGCCTACGAGCAGTACTTC; CDR3 protein: CASSQTQAYEQYF
V gene: TRBV11-2; D gene: .; J gene: TRBJ2-1; clone size: .; CDR3 DNA: TGTGCCAGCAGGCACCTATCGAGCTCCTACAATGAGCAGTTCTTC; CDR3 protein: CASRHLSSSYNEQFF